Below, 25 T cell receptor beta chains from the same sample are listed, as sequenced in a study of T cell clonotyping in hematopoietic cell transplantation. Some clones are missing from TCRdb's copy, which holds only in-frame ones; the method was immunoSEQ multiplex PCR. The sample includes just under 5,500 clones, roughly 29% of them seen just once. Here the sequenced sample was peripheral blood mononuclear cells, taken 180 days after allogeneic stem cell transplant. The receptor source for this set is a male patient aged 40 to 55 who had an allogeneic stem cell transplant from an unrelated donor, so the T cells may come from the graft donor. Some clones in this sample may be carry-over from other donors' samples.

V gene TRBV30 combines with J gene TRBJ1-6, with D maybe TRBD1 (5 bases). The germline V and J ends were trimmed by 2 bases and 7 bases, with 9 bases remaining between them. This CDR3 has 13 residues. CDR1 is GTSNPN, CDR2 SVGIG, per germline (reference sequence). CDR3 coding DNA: TGTGCCTGGAGTCCACGGACAAATTCACCCCTCCACTTT. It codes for CAWSPRTNSPLHF.

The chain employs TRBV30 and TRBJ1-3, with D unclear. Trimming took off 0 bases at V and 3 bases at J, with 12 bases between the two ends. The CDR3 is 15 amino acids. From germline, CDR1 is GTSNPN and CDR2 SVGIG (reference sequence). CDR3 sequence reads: CAWSVPRGGGNTIYF. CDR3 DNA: TGTGCCTGGAGTGTACCTCGAGGAGGTGGAAACACCATATATTTT. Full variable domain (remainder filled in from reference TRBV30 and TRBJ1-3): SQTIHQWPATLVQPVGSPLSLECTVEGTSNPNLYWYRQAAGRGLQLLFYSVGIGQISSEVPQNLSASRPQDRQFILSSKKLLLSDSGFYLCAWSVPRGGGNTIYFGEGSWLTVV.

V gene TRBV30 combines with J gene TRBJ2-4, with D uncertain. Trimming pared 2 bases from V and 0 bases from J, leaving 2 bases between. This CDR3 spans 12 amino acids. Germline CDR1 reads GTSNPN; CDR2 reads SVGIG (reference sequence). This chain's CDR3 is CAWSIAKNIQYF. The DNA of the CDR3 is TGTGCCTGGAGTATAGCCAAAAACATTCAGTACTTC.

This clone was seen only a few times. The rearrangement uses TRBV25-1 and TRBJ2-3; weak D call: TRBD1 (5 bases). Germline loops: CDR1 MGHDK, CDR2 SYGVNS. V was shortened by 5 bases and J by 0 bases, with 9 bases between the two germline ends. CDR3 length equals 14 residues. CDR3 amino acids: CASSLGHSTDTQYF. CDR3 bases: TGTGCCAGCAGTCTGGGGCACAGCACAGATACGCAGTATTTT.

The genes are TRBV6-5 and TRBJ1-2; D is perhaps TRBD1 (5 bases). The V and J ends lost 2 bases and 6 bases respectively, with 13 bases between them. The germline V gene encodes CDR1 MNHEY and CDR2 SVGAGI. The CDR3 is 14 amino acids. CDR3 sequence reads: CASSYLAGRDGYTF. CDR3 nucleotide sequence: TGTGCCAGCAGTTACCTAGCAGGGAGGGATGGCTACACCTTC.

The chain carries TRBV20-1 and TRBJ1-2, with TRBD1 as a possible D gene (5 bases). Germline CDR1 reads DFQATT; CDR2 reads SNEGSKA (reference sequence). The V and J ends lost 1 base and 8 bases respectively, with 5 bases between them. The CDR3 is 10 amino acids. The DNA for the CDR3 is TGCAGTGCTAGAGGGGGCGGCTACACCTTC. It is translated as CSARGGGYTF.

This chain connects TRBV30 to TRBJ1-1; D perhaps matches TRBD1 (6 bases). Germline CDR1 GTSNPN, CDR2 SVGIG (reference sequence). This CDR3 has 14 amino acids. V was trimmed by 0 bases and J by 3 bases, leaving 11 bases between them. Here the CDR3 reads CAWSVGQIDTEAFF. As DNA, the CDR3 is TGTGCCTGGAGTGTCGGACAGATTGACACTGAAGCTTTCTTT.

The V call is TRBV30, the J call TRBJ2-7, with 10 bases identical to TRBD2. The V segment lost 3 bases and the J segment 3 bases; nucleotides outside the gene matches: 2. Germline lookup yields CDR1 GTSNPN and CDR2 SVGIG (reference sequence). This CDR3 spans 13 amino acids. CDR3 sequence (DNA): TGTGCCTGGAGCGTAGCGGGAGGCTACGAGCAGTACTTC. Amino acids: CAWSVAGGYEQYF.

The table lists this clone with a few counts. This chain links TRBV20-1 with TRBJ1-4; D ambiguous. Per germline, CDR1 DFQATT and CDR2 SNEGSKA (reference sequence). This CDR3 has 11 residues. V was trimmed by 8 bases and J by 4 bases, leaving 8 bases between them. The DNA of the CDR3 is TGCAGTCCTTATATTAATGAAAAACTGTTTTTT. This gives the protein CSPYINEKLFF.

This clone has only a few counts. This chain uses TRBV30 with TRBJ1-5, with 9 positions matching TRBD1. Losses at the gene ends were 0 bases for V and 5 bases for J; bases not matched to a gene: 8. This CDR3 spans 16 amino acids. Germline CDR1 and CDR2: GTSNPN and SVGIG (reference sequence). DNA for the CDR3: TGTGCCTGGAGTGTTAGGGGACAGGGAAATTATCAGCCCCAGCATTTT. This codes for CAWSVRGQGNYQPQHF. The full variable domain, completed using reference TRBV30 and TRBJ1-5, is SQTIHQWPATLVQPVGSPLSLECTVEGTSNPNLYWYRQAAGRGLQLLFYSVGIGQISSEVPQNLSASRPQDRQFILSSKKLLLSDSGFYLCAWSVRGQGNYQPQHFGDGTRLSIL.

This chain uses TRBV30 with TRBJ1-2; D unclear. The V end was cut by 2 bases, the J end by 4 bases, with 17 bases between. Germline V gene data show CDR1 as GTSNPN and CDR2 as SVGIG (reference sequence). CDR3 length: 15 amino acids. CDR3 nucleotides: TGTGCCTGGAGTTCTGGGAGCAAAATGGGCTATGGCTACACCTTC. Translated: CAWSSGSKMGYGYTF.

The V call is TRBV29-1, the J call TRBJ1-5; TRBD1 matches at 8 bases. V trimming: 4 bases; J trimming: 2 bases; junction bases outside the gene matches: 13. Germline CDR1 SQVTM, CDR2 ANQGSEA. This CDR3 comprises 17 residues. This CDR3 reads CSVVGTGGDWRNQPQHF. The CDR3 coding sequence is TGCAGCGTTGTCGGTACAGGGGGGGATTGGCGCAATCAGCCCCAGCATTTT.

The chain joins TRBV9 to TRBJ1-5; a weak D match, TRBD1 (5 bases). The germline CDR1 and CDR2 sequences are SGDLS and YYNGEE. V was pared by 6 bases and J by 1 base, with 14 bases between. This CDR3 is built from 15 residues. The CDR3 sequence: CASTPGWESNQPQHF. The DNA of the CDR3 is TGTGCCAGCACCCCAGGGTGGGAGAGCAATCAGCCCCAGCATTTT. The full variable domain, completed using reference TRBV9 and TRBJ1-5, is DSGVTQTPKHLITATGQRVTLRCSPRSGDLSVYWYQQSLDQGLQFLIQYYNGEERAKGNILERFSAQQFPDLHSELNLSSLELGDSALYFCASTPGWESNQPQHFGDGTRLSIL.

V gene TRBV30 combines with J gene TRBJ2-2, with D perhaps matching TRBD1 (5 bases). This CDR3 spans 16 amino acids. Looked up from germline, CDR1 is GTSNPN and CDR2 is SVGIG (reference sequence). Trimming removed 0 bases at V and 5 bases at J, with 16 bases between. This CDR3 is CAWSVPPLRETGELFF. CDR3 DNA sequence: TGTGCCTGGAGTGTACCCCCCCTCAGGGAAACCGGGGAGCTGTTTTTT.

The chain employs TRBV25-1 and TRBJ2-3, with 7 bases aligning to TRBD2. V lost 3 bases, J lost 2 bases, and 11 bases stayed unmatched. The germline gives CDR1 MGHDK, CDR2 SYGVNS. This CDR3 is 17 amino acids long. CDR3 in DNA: TGTGCCAGCAGTGATCCTGGGGGTAGCGGGCCCACAGATACGCAGTATTTT. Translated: CASSDPGGSGPTDTQYF.

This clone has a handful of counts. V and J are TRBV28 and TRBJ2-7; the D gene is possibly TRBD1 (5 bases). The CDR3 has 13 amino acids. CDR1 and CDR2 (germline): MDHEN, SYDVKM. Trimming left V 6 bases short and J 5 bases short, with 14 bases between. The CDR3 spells CASRSPGFHEQYF. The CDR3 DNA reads TGTGCCAGCAGATCTCCAGGGTTTCACGAGCAGTACTTC. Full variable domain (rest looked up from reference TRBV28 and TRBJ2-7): DVKVTQSSRYLVKRTGEKVFLECVQDMDHENMFWYRQDPGLGLRLIYFSYDVKMKEKGDIPEGYSVSREKKERFSLILESASTNQTSMYLCASRSPGFHEQYFGPGTRLTVT.

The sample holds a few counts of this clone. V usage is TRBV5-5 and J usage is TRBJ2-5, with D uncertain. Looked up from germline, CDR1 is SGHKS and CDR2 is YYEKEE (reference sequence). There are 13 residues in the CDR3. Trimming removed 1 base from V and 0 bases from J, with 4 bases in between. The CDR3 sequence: CASSLTDQETQYF. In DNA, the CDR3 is TGTGCCAGCAGCTTGACAGACCAAGAGACCCAGTACTTC.

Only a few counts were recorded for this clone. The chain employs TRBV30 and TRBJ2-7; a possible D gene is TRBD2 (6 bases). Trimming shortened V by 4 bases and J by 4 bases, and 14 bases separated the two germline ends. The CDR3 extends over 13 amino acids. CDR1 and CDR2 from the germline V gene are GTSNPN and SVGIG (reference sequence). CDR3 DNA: TGTGCCTGGATGTCCATGGGGGGTTACGAGCAGTACTTC. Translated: CAWMSMGGYEQYF.

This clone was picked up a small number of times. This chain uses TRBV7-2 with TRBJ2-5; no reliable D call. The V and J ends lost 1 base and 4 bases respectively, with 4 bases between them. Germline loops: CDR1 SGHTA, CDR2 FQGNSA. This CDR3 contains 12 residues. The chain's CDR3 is CASSLVAETQYF. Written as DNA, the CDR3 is TGTGCCAGCAGCTTAGTTGCAGAGACCCAGTACTTC.

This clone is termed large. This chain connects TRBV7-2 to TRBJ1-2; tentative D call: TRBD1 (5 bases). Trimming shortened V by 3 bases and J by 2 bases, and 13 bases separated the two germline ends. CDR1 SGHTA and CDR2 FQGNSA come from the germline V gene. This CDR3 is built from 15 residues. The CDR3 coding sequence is TGTGCCAGCAGCTTGAACCGACAGCCGAACTATGGCTACACCTTC. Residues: CASSLNRQPNYGYTF.

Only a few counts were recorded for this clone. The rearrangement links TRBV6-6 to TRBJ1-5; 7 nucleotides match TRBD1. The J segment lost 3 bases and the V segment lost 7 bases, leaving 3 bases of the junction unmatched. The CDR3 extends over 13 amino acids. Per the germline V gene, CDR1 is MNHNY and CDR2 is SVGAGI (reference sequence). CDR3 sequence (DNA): TGTGCCAGCATGGGACAGCCCAATCAGCCCCAGCATTTT. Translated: CASMGQPNQPQHF.

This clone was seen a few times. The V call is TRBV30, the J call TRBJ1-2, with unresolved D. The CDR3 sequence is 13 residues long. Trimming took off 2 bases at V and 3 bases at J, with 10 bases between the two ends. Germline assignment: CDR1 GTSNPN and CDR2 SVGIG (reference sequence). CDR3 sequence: CAWSSGGDYGYTF. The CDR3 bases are TGTGCCTGGAGTTCAGGCGGGGACTATGGCTACACCTTC.

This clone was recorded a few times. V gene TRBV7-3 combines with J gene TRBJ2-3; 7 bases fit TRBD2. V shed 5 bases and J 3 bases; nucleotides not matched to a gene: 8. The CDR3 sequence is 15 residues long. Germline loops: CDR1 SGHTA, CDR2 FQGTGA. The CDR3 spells CASSLGLGETDTQYF. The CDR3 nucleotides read TGTGCCAGCAGCCTCGGACTAGGGGAGACAGATACGCAGTATTTT.

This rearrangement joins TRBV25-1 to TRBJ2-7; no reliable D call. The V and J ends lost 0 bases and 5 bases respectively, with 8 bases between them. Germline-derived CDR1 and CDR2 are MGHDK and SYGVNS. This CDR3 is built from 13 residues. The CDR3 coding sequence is TGTGCCAGCAGTGAATATTGGGTCCACGAGCAGTACTTC. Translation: CASSEYWVHEQYF.

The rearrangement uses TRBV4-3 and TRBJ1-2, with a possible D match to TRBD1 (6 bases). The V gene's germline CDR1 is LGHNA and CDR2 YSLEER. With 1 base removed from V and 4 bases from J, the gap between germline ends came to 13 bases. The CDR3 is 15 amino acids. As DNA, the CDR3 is TGCGCCAGCAGCCAAGCGTTGGACAGCACCTATGGCTACACCTTC. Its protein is CASSQALDSTYGYTF.